This TCR beta chain was retrieved from a study of regulatory T cells in long-lasting Graves disease. The study, taken as a whole, reports: Among persistent patients, a larger number of public clonotypes were shared (approximately 2,900) than among newly diagnosed patients (about 970). With a small sample size, accuracy may have been reduced.

This clonotype was found many times. Its target is not known. Time point noted: newly diagnosed GD, antithyroid drugs for less than 3 months. TCR sequences were obtained from RNA taken from PBMCs. Arm-PCR of CDR3 regions and iRepertoire HTBI primers were used to build TCR beta libraries. TCRdb re-derived calls from the multiplex PCR reads in MiXCR, one entry per CDR3 protein. The data hold about 300,000 distinct CDR3 sequences, with more than 15% observed a single time. CDR1 MNHNS and CDR2 SASEGT come from the germline V gene. The CDR3 extends over 17 amino acids. J was trimmed by 6 bases and V by 5 bases; bases with no gene match: 19.

The receptor comes from a female donor with Graves disease. This chain links TRBV6-1 with TRBJ2-7, with TRBD1 matching over 7 bases. This specimen consisted of peripheral blood mononuclear cells (PBMCs), obtained at new diagnosis, from a patient treated with antithyroid drugs. This CDR3 is CASSHTTLGGAAAEQYF. DNA of the CDR3: TGTGCCAGCAGTCACACAACCCTAGGGGGCGCAGCCGCCGAGCAGTACTTC.